This TCR beta chain was captured in a study of CD8+ T cells in alopecia areata (dated by TCRdb to 2016 to 2019). Concerning the study at large: Treated patients were enrolled in an open-label pilot trial of oral tofacitinib, 5 to 10 mg twice daily, for moderate-to-severe alopecia areata. Patients received tofacitinib for 6 to 18 months and were then followed off drug for 6 months to check for delayed response and recurrence. Disease severity in treated patients was measured with the SALT score, which quantifies the percentage of affected scalp surface area. High-throughput TCRbeta sequencing was used to examine T cell clonal expansion in alopecia areata in both the C3H/HeJ mouse model and human patients. In humans, TCRbeta sequencing was performed on scalp tissue and on sorted CD4+ and CD8+ peripheral blood T cells from healthy controls and from patients with patchy or totalis/universalis alopecia areata. Biopsies were taken from tofacitinib-treated patients at baseline and at 4 and 24 weeks of treatment, and a later scalp biopsy was taken in several of the tofacitinib-treated patients. Clonality in the scalp was compared among normal scalp (n=4), patchy alopecia areata scalp (n=8), and alopecia totalis/universalis scalp (n=8). The RNA source kit depended on sample type: the PAXgene miRNA kit for fixed scalp, the miRNeasy kit for PBMCs, and the RNeasy kit for mouse skin. Amplification of TCRbeta CDR3 regions was done by immunoSEQ multiplex PCR using 35 Vbeta forward primers and 13 Jbeta reverse primers. Summary of the overall study and its limitations: Because the treated cohort was small and included a single nonresponder, larger studies are needed to assess links between baseline CD8+ expansion and response. Lesional scalp, especially in alopecia totalis/universalis, showed higher clonality and more expanded CD8+ clones than normal scalp, suggesting antigenic drive. Many expanded lesional clones were found to persist in scalp and blood during tofacitinib treatment, and relapse after treatment cessation may be partly explained by this persistence. Shared TCR sequences between patients were less evident than in mice, which may be partly attributable to HLA diversity in the patient population. Scalp clonality and the number of expanded CD8+ clones among the top 100 scalp clones were significantly decreased by tofacitinib. Unlike mouse skin, which is dominated by gammadelta T cells, normal human skin has resident alphabeta T cells that are also sequenced, and this complicates analysis of the scalp TCR repertoire.

The protocol used for the library was the immunoSEQ multiplex PCR assay. RNA was extracted from all samples and reverse transcribed into cDNA, which served as template for TCR sequencing. First-strand cDNA was synthesized with SuperScript III using a 2:1 mix of oligo-dT and random hexamers. A synthetic immune receptor repertoire was used to assess amplification bias, and residual bias was removed computationally. Under the source paper's analysis protocol: Raw reads were preprocessed to remove errors, and CDR3 was defined according to IMGT conventions as the region from the conserved cysteine to phenylalanine. To get clonality, Shannon entropy was normalized by log2 of the number of productive unique TCRs and the result was subtracted from 1. CD4 or CD8 identity of scalp clones was inferred by cross-referencing scalp TCRbeta sequences with sorted blood CD4 and CD8 repertoires. TCRdb mirrors the immuneACCESS table, restricted to in-frame sequences. Some clones are absent from its copies; in checked studies, under half trace to an unresolved V gene, and the reason for the others is unknown. Clone size and the V and J calls come from that table; the DNA yielded D and trimming. The sample yields some 100,000 clones; 50% to 75% were counted once. The ten largest account for approximately 29% of the sample.

The sample's time point label is to be understood as: around 4 weeks on oral tofacitinib. Sample treatment or condition, as interpreted from the label and publication: oral pan-JAK inhibitor, 5-10 mg twice daily. From alopecia areata patients, peripheral blood was collected along with lesional scalp punch biopsies. PBMCs were isolated by density centrifugation and stained for CD3, CD4 and CD8, and CD4+ and CD8+ T cells were sorted on a FACSAria. This clone was found a few times. Which antigen it targets is not known. Base qualities are missing; no much larger clone stands one base away. A distance of 14 bases separates the germline ends of V and J, which lose 5 bases and 13 bases respectively. From the cysteine up to the phenylalanine, the CDR3 has a length of 10 residues. Just CDR3 DNA is preserved here, 30 bases in frame from base 1. The germline V gene (reference sequence) gives CDR1 as GTSNPN and CDR2 as SVGIG.

The TCR originated in a human donor with alopecia areata. The sequence joins TRBV30 to TRBJ1-1; perhaps TRBD1 is the D gene, with 5 bases matching. The sequencing used CD8+ T cells sorted from blood, collected at week 4, from a patient treated with tofacitinib. The nucleotide sequence is given as TGTGCCTGGTCGATACAGGAGAGTTTCTTT. It translates to CAWSIQESFF.